Listed below are T cell receptor beta chains from one sample, sequenced in a study of T cell responses to AZD1222 COVID-19 vaccine. TCRdb keeps only in-frame clones here, not all; method: immunoSEQ multiplex PCR. Among 150,000 to 200,000 clones, about nine tenths were seen once, and the ten largest hold 3% to 4%. The sample was peripheral blood, taken 28 days after the second AZD1222 dose. These receptors originate from an adult who received the AZD1222 COVID-19 vaccine. Both conserved end residues are part of each CDR3. The D gene is left open where the match is weak.

j_call	v_call	d_call	cdr3_aa
TRBJ2-6	TRBV9	NA	CASSVQGTGANVLTF
TRBJ2-7	TRBV11-2	NA	CASSLGAVEQYF
TRBJ1-1	TRBV9	NA	CASSVAGGFGPEAFF
TRBJ1-5	TRBV27	NA	CASSPGLSNQPQHF
TRBJ2-3	TRBV10-3	TRBD1	CAIKDPGQGAGDTQYF
TRBJ2-3	TRBV28	NA	CASSLRGAVGLTDTQYF
TRBJ1-2	TRBV4-1	NA	CASSQAAYSGGYTF
TRBJ2-3	TRBV5-1	NA	CASSFSGTSTDTQYF
TRBJ2-7	TRBV5-1	NA	CASSLDSEQYF
TRBJ2-7	TRBV7-2	TRBD1	CASSSKPGQDYEQYF
TRBJ2-1	TRBV14	NA	CASSHTDRYPYNEQFF
TRBJ2-7	TRBV7-9	NA	CASSSPTGYEQYF
TRBJ2-3	TRBV23-1	TRBD2	CANPYSGRGDTQYF
TRBJ2-5	TRBV15	TRBD1	CATSGDLPGTGTETQYF
TRBJ1-4	TRBV5-1	TRBD1	CASSLALGTVNEKLFF
TRBJ1-1	TRBV5-1	NA	CASSLAQGRGTEAFF
TRBJ2-1	TRBV5-1	TRBD2	CASSPDRLASNEQFF
TRBJ1-1	TRBV7-8	NA	CASSVRPPNTEAFF
TRBJ2-5	TRBV5-1	TRBD2	CASSSRKTSGNQETQYF
TRBJ2-7	TRBV10-3	TRBD1	CAISESTTGGLYEQYF
TRBJ1-5	TRBV9	NA	CASSTQDNQPQHF
TRBJ2-7	TRBV7-2	TRBD2	CASSRLAGGYEQYF
TRBJ1-2	TRBV4-1	TRBD1	CASSHGTGANYGYTF
TRBJ2-3	TRBV7-9	TRBD1	CASSSGTGATDTQYF
TRBJ1-5	TRBV18	NA	CASSPSVMEPQHF
TRBJ2-7	TRBV7-9	NA	CASSFAGYEQYF
TRBJ1-2	TRBV6-5	NA	CASSYENYGYTF
TRBJ2-1	TRBV7-9	TRBD2	CASSLRGRGRYEQFF
TRBJ2-5	TRBV3-1/TRBV3-2	NA	CASSVRGKQETQYF
TRBJ2-7	TRBV11-2	NA	CASSLLLQGREQYF
TRBJ1-5	TRBV24-1	NA	CATSGRGNQPQHF
TRBJ2-7	TRBV30	NA	CAWSGVAGQLREQYF
TRBJ1-3	TRBV19	NA	CASSTTTGRGSGNTIYF
TRBJ2-7	TRBV14	TRBD2	CASSQEWPAGKTYEQYF
TRBJ1-5	TRBV19	TRBD1	CASDRADQPQHF
TRBJ1-3	TRBV3-1/TRBV3-2	NA	CASSQGSGNTIYF
TRBJ1-5	TRBV19	TRBD1	CASSTRRDRWNQPQHF
TRBJ2-5	TRBV27	TRBD1	CASSLSGQGTQETQYF
TRBJ1-6	TRBV30	NA	CAWSTQVNSPLHF
TRBJ2-5	TRBV3-1/TRBV3-2	TRBD2	CASSPTLAGMETQYF
TRBJ1-6	TRBV11-2	NA	CASSRELGGNSPLHF
TRBJ1-5	TRBV28	NA	CASCGPLGNQPQHF
TRBJ2-1	TRBV7-6	TRBD2	CASSLVRENLNEQFF
TRBJ1-2	TRBV30	NA	CAWSVSLAGGYTF
TRBJ1-1	TRBV6-6	NA	CASTPAQGRTEAFF
TRBJ2-7	TRBV13	NA	CASSPPEGVEEQYF
TRBJ1-2	TRBV5-5	NA	CASILLPGTIGGYTF
TRBJ2-3	TRBV30	TRBD1	CAWGTGTGLSDTQYF
TRBJ2-5	TRBV10-3	TRBD2	CAISEGRGETQYF
TRBJ2-1	TRBV7-9	NA	CASSPKRARYNEQFF
TRBJ2-7	TRBV21-1	NA	CASRWGTGKRPYEQYF
TRBJ1-1	TRBV6-5	NA	CASTPGLNTEAFF
TRBJ2-7	TRBV30	TRBD2	CAWSVTSGGREQYF
TRBJ2-1	TRBV5-5	NA	CASGESSSYNEQFF